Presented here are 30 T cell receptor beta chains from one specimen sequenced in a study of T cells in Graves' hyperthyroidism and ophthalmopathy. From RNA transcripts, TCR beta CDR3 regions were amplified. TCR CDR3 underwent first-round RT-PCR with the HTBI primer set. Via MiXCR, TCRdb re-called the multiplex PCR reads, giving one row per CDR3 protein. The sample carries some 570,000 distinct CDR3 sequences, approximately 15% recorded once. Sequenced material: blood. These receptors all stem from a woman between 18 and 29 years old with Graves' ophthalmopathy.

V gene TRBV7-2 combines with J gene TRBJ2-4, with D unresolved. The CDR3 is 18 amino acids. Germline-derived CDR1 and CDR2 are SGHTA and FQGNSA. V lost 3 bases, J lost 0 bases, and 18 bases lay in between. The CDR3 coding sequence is TGTGCCAGCAGCTTTACTCGGCGGAGTTCCTTAGCCAAAAACATTCAGTACTTC. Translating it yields CASSFTRRSSLAKNIQYF. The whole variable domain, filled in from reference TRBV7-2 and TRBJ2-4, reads GAGVSQSPSNKVTEKGKDVELRCDPISGHTALYWYRQSLGQGLEFLIYFQGNSAPDKSGLPSDRFSAERTGGSVSTLTIQRTQQEDSAVYLCASSFTRRSSLAKNIQYFGAGTRLSVL.

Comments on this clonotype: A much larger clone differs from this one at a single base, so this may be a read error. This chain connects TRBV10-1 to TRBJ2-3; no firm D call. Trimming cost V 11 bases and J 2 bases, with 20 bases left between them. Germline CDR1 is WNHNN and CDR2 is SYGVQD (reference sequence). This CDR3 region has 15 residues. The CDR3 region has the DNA TGCGCCCCGGCGGTTCGGCAAACGTTCACAGATACGCAGTATTTT. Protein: CAPAVRQTFTDTQYF.

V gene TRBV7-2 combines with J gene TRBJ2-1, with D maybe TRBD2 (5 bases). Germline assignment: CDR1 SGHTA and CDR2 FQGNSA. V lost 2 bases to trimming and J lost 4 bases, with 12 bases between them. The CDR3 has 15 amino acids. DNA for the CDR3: TGTGCCAGCAGCTTACGAGCGGAGCCTTACAATGAGCAGTTCTTC. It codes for CASSLRAEPYNEQFF.

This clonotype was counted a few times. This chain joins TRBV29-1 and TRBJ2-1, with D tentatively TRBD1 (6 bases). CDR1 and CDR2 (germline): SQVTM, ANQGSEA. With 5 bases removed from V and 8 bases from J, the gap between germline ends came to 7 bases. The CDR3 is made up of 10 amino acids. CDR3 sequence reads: CSVRGYEQFF. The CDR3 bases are TGCAGCGTTAGGGGGTATGAGCAGTTCTTC.

The CDR3 sequence is CASSPEGGMSTEAFF. The DNA of the CDR3 is TGTGCCAGCAGCCCCGAAGGGGGAATGAGCACTGAAGCTTTCTTT. The chain links TRBV6-4 to TRBJ1-1, with D perhaps TRBD1 (6 bases). This CDR3 has 15 residues. Germline CDR1 is MRHNA and CDR2 is SNTAGT. V shed 6 bases and J shed 4 bases, with 18 bases lying between them.

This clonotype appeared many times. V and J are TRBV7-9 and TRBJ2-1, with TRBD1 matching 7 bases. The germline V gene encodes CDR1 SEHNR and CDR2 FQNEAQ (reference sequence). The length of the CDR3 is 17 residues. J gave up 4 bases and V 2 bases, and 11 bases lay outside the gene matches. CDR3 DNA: TGTGCCAGCAGCTTACTTTCTACGGGACAGTCTTACAATGAGCAGTTCTTC. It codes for CASSLLSTGQSYNEQFF.

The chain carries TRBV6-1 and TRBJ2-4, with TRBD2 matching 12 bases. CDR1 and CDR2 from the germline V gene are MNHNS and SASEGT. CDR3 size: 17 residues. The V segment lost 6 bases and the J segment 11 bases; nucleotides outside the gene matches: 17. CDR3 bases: TGTGCCAGCAGACGTCTGTCTAGCGGGAGGGCTATATTCGTTCAGTACTTC. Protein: CASRRLSSGRAIFVQYF.

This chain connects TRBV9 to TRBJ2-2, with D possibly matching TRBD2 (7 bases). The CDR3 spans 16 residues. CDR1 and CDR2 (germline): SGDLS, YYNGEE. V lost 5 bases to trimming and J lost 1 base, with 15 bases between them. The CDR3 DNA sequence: TGTGCCAGCAGGGAGGGGGGGCCTGTGAACACCGGGGAGCTGTTTTTT. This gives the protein CASREGGPVNTGELFF.

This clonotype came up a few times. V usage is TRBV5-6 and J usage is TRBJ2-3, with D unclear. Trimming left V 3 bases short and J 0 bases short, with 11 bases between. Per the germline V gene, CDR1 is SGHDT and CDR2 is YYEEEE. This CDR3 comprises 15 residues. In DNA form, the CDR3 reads TGTGCCAGCAGCTACTCGGTGGCGAGCACAGATACGCAGTATTTT. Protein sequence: CASSYSVASTDTQYF.

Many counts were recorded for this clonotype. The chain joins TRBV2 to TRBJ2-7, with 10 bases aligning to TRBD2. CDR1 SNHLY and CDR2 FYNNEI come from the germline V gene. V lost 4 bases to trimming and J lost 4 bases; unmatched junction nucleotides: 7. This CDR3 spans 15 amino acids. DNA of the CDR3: TGTGCCAGCAGTGGACTCGGGACTAGCGCTTACGAGCAGTACTTC. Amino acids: CASSGLGTSAYEQYF.

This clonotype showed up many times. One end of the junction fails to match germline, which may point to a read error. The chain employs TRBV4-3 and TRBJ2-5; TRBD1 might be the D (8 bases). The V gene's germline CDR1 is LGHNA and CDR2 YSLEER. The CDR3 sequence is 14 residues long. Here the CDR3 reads CASSQNRGGETQYF. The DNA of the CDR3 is TGTGCCAGCAGCCAGAACAGGGGGGGCGAGACCCAGTACTTC.

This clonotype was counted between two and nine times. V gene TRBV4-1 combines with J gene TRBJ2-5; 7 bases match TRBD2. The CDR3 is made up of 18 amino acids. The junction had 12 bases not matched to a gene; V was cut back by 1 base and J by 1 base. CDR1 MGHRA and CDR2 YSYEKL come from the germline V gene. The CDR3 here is CASSQGLSLAVFQETQYF. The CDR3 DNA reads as TGCGCCAGCAGCCAAGGGTTATCGCTAGCGGTTTTCCAAGAGACCCAGTACTTC.

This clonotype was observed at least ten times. The CDR3 sequence: CASRTEYNEQFF. CDR3 DNA: TGTGCCAGCAGGACAGAGTACAATGAGCAGTTCTTC. The rearrangement uses TRBV6-2 or TRBV6-3 and TRBJ2-1; tentative D call: TRBD1 (5 bases). The V and J ends lost 6 bases and 4 bases respectively, with 7 bases between them. Germline assignment: CDR1 MNHEY and CDR2 SVGEGT. This CDR3 contains 12 residues.

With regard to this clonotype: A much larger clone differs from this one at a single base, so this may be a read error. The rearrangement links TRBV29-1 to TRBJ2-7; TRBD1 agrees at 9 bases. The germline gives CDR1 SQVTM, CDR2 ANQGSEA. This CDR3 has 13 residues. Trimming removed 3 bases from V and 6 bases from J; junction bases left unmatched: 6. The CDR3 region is CSVDTTGGTEQYF. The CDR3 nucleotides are TGCAGCGTTGACACGACAGGGGGGACCGAGCAGTACTTC.

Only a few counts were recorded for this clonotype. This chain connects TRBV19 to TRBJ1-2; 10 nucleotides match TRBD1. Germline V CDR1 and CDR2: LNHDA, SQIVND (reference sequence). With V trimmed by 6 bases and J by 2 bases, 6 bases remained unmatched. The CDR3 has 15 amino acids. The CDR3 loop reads CASSAPGQGNYGYTF. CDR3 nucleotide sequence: TGTGCCAGTAGCGCCCCGGGACAGGGGAACTATGGCTACACCTTC.

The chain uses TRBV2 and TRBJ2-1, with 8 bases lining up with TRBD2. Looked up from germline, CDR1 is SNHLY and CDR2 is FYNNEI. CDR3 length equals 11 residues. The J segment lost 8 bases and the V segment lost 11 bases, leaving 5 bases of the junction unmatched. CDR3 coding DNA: TGTGCCGACGGGAGGGTCGATGAGCAGTTCTTC. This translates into CADGRVDEQFF.

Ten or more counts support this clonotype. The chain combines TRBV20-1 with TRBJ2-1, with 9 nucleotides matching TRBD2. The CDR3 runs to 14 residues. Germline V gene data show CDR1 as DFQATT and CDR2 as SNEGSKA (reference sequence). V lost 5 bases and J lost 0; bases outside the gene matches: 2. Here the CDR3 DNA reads TGCAGTGCTGGTAGCGGGAGCTCCTACAATGAGCAGTTCTTC. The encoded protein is CSAGSGSSYNEQFF.

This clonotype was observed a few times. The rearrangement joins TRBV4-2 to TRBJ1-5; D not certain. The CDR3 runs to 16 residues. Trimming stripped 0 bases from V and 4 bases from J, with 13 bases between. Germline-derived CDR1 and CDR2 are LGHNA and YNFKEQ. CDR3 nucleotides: TGTGCCAGCAGCCAAGAACGGCAGCCTGGGAATCAGCCCCAGCATTTT. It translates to CASSQERQPGNQPQHF.

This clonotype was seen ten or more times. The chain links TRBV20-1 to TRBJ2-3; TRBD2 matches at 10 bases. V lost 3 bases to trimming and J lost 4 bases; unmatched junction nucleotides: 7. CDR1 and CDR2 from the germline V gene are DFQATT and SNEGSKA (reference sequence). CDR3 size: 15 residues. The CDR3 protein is CSASTSGVLADTQYF. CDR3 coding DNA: TGCAGTGCTAGCACTAGCGGGGTTCTTGCAGATACGCAGTATTTT.

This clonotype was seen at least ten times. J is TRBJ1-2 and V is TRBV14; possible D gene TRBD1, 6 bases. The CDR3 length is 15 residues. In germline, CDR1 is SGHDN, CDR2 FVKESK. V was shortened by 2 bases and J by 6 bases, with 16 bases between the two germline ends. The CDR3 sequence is CASSQPGAGIHGYTF. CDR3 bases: TGTGCCAGCAGCCAACCAGGGGCAGGGATCCATGGCTACACCTTC.

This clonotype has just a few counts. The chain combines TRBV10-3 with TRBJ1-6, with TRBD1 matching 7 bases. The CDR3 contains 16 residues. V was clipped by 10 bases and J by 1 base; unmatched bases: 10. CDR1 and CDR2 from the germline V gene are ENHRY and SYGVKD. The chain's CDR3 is CATRQGRGSYNSPLHF. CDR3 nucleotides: TGTGCCACAAGACAGGGAAGAGGATCCTATAATTCACCCCTCCACTTT.

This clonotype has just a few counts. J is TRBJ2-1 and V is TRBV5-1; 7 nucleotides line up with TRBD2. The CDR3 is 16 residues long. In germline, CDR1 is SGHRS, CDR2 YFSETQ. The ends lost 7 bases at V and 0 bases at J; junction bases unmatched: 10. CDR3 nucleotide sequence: TGCGCCAGCGGGGCTAGCGGTGGGAGCTCCTACAATGAGCAGTTCTTC. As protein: CASGASGGSSYNEQFF.

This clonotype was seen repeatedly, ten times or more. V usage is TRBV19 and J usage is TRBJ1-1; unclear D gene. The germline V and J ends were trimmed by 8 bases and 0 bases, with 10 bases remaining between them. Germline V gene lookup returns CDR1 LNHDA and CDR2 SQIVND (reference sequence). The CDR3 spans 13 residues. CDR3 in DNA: TGTGCCAGTGGGCGGAACATGAACACTGAAGCTTTCTTT. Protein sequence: CASGRNMNTEAFF.

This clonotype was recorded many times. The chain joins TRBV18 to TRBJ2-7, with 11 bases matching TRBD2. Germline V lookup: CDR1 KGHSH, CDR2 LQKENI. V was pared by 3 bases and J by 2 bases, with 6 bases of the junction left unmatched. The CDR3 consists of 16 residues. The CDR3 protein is CASSPLGLADAYEQYF. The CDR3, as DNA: TGTGCCAGCTCACCTCTGGGACTAGCGGACGCCTACGAGCAGTACTTC.

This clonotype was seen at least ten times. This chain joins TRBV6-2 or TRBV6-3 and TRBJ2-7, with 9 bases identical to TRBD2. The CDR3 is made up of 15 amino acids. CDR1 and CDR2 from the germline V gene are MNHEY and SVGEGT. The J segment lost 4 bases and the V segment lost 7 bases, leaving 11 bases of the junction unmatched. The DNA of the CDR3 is TGTGCCAGCAATACACCCTGGACTAGCGAGTACGAGCAGTACTTC. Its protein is CASNTPWTSEYEQYF.

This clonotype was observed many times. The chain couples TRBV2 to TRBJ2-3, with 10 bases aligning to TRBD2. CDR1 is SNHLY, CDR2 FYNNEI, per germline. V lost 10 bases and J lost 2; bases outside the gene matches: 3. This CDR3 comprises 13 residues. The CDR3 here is CATGLADTDTQYF. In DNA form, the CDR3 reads TGTGCCACCGGACTAGCGGACACAGATACGCAGTATTTT.

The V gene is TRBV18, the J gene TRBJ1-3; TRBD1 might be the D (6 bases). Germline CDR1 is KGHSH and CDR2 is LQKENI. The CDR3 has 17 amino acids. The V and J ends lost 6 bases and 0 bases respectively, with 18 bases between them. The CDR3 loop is CASSLVQGPSSGNTIYF. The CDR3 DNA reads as TGTGCCAGCTCCCTTGTACAGGGTCCCAGCTCTGGAAACACCATATATTTT.

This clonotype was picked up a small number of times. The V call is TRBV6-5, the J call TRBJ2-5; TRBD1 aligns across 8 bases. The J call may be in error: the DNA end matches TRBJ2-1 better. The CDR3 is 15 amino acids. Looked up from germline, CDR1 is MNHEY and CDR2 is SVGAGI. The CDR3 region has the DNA TGTGCCAGCAGTTACGGAGGACAGGGATCAGAGACCCAGTTCTTC. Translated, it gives CASSYGGQGSETQFF.

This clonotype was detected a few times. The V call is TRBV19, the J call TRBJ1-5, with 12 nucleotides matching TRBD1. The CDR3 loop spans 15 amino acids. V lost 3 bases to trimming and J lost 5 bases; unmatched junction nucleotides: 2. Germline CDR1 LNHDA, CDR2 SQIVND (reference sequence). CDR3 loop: CASSMGQGAHQPQHF. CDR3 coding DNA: TGTGCCAGTAGTATGGGACAGGGGGCGCATCAGCCCCAGCATTTT.

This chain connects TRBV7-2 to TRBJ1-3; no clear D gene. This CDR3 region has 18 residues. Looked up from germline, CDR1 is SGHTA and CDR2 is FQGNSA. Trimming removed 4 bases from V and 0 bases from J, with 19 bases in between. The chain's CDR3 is CASSSVYSPGSSGNTIYF. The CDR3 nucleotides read TGTGCCAGCAGCTCAGTATATAGCCCAGGAAGCTCTGGAAACACCATATATTTT.